The rows below give T cell receptor beta chains drawn from one sample of a study of T cell changes during pregnancy in multiple sclerosis. Sequencing used immunoSEQ multiplex PCR; TCRdb keeps in-frame clones, though not all of them. Among 50,000 or so clones listed, approximately 92% were seen once. Sequenced material: CD8+ T cells from peripheral blood mononuclear cells, taken in the second trimester of pregnancy. The receptors were gathered from a female donor with multiple sclerosis, enrolled in a pregnancy study. CDR3s leave out the opening cysteine and the closing phenylalanine or tryptophan. Clone size is given for some rows only: seen once, a few or many times, or a class if the clone is expanded.

abundance: NA
j_gene: TRBJ1-4
v_gene: TRBV27
CDR3aa: ASRSRSLPGEKLF

abundance: NA
j_gene: TRBJ2-7
v_gene: TRBV4-1
CDR3aa: ASSQERGFLGNSYEQY

abundance: NA
j_gene: TRBJ2-5
v_gene: TRBV4-1
CDR3aa: ASSQPGLETQY

abundance: NA
j_gene: TRBJ1-2
v_gene: TRBV6-5
CDR3aa: ASHRGDYGYT

abundance: NA
j_gene: TRBJ2-7
v_gene: TRBV5-6
CDR3aa: ASSGGGTGTTYEQY

abundance: NA
j_gene: TRBJ1-2
v_gene: TRBV11-2
CDR3aa: ASSLARGAGGYT

abundance: NA
j_gene: TRBJ2-3
v_gene: TRBV20-1
CDR3aa: SAGRYTQY

abundance: NA
j_gene: TRBJ2-1
v_gene: TRBV27
CDR3aa: ASSPRISSRGDYNEQF

abundance: NA
j_gene: TRBJ2-5
v_gene: TRBV6-5
CDR3aa: ASQPSGLYQETQY

abundance: once
j_gene: TRBJ2-3
v_gene: TRBV5-1
CDR3aa: ASSLYGQAARTDTQY

abundance: NA
j_gene: TRBJ1-2
v_gene: TRBV11-2
CDR3aa: ASSPHSGGYT

abundance: NA
j_gene: TRBJ1-3
v_gene: TRBV25-1
CDR3aa: ASSEYYPSSGSGNTIY

abundance: NA
j_gene: TRBJ2-7
v_gene: TRBV5-8
CDR3aa: ASSLDPGTGYEQY

abundance: NA
j_gene: TRBJ2-7
v_gene: TRBV27
CDR3aa: ASSTSLAGGYEQY

abundance: once
j_gene: TRBJ2-3
v_gene: TRBV2
CDR3aa: ASSTGLAASTDTQY

abundance: NA
j_gene: TRBJ1-1
v_gene: TRBV5-1
CDR3aa: ASSFRGAQTEAF

abundance: NA
j_gene: TRBJ2-1
v_gene: TRBV6-5
CDR3aa: ASSPSGDYNEQF

abundance: NA
j_gene: TRBJ1-1
v_gene: TRBV19
CDR3aa: ASSISQGMNTEAF

abundance: NA
j_gene: TRBJ1-6
v_gene: TRBV7-2
CDR3aa: ASSLTEPEAPDLPLH

abundance: NA
j_gene: TRBJ1-5
v_gene: TRBV9
CDR3aa: ASSPGDPDQPQH

abundance: NA
j_gene: TRBJ1-2
v_gene: TRBV6-4
CDR3aa: ASSDAQGIGGYT

abundance: few
j_gene: TRBJ2-2
v_gene: TRBV27
CDR3aa: ASSLSPDRAGELF

abundance: NA
j_gene: TRBJ2-7
v_gene: TRBV5-1
CDR3aa: ASSLGGGYEQY

abundance: NA
j_gene: TRBJ1-3
v_gene: TRBV5-1
CDR3aa: ASSSESGNTIY

abundance: NA
j_gene: TRBJ1-1
v_gene: TRBV7-9
CDR3aa: ASSVDRKNTEAF

abundance: NA
j_gene: TRBJ2-5
v_gene: TRBV19
CDR3aa: ASSTLGLAEHQETQY

abundance: NA
j_gene: TRBJ2-3
v_gene: TRBV2
CDR3aa: ASSEGLAFTDTQY

abundance: NA
j_gene: TRBJ1-1
v_gene: TRBV5-5
CDR3aa: ASSLAINTEAF

abundance: once
j_gene: TRBJ2-7
v_gene: TRBV19
CDR3aa: ASSWTSGSRNEQY

abundance: NA
j_gene: TRBJ2-7
v_gene: TRBV7-8
CDR3aa: ASSWTGNEQY

abundance: NA
j_gene: TRBJ1-4
v_gene: TRBV13
CDR3aa: ASSHRGEKLF

abundance: NA
j_gene: TRBJ2-1
v_gene: TRBV4-1
CDR3aa: ASSHLAGGNEQF

abundance: NA
j_gene: TRBJ2-7
v_gene: TRBV27
CDR3aa: ASRETGGGYEQY

abundance: NA
j_gene: TRBJ1-6
v_gene: TRBV2
CDR3aa: ASSEHPPNYNSPLH

abundance: NA
j_gene: TRBJ1-3
v_gene: TRBV5-4
CDR3aa: ASSLGQGAGNTIY

abundance: NA
j_gene: TRBJ2-3
v_gene: TRBV25-1
CDR3aa: ASSGTGTSGVHDTQY

abundance: NA
j_gene: TRBJ1-3
v_gene: TRBV5-8
CDR3aa: ASSLPGQLGNTIY

abundance: NA
j_gene: TRBJ1-2
v_gene: TRBV2
CDR3aa: ASSEGTAYGYT

abundance: NA
j_gene: TRBJ1-2
v_gene: TRBV6-5
CDR3aa: ASSSHRGWDGYT

abundance: many
j_gene: TRBJ1-2
v_gene: TRBV19
CDR3aa: ASSMRGYDGYT

abundance: NA
j_gene: TRBJ2-1
v_gene: TRBV15
CDR3aa: ATSSTTGYNEQF

abundance: NA
j_gene: TRBJ1-4
v_gene: TRBV6-1
CDR3aa: ASSDSLGGNEKLF

abundance: NA
j_gene: TRBJ1-1
v_gene: TRBV29-1
CDR3aa: SVRQGGSEAF

abundance: NA
j_gene: TRBJ1-6
v_gene: TRBV19
CDR3aa: ASSWGQSNSPLH

abundance: NA
j_gene: TRBJ2-1
v_gene: TRBV19
CDR3aa: ASKGLFVAGTPSSYNEQF

abundance: few
j_gene: TRBJ1-5
v_gene: TRBV6-4
CDR3aa: ASSEWAYNQPQH